Below, 21 T cell receptor beta chains from the same sample are listed, as sequenced in a study of shared clonotypes between healthy human individuals. Repertoires were generated with immunoSEQ multiplex PCR, while TCRdb's copy carries only in-frame clones and drops some. The data hold approximately 2.4 million clones, with around 95% observed a single time. Input material: naive CD4+ T cells sorted from blood. Subset of the sample: CD45RA+ positively selected. The receptors come from a young man in good health.

V gene TRBV5-4 combines with J gene TRBJ2-7; 10 bases align to TRBD1. The V gene end was trimmed by 4 bases and the J gene end by 1 base; junction bases not matched to a gene: 5. Germline V gene data show CDR1 as SGHNT and CDR2 as YYREEE (reference sequence). This CDR3 has 15 amino acids. CDR3 DNA: TGTGCCAGCAGCGCGGGACAGGGGATGTCCTACGAGCAGTACTTC. Its translation: CASSAGQGMSYEQYF.

This clone was picked up one time. The rearrangement links TRBV7-9 to TRBJ2-5; 8 nucleotides agree with TRBD1. The V gene's germline CDR1 is SEHNR and CDR2 FQNEAQ (reference sequence). The CDR3 covers 13 residues. With V trimmed by 11 bases and J by 5 bases, 10 bases remained unmatched. CDR3 protein: CAYGQGERETQYF. The DNA for the CDR3 is TGTGCCTACGGACAGGGAGAAAGGGAGACCCAGTACTTC.

The V call is TRBV10-2, the J call TRBJ2-7; TRBD1 might be the D (5 bases). The V gene lost 0 bases and the J gene lost 4 bases, with 22 bases spanning the gap. Germline lookup yields CDR1 WSHSY and CDR2 SAAADI. CDR3 length: 18 residues. The CDR3 loop reads CASSESTLVFGAPYEQYF. CDR3 nucleotides: TGCGCCAGCAGTGAGTCGACATTAGTATTTGGGGCACCATACGAGCAGTACTTC.

As for this clone: The same CDR3 can be traced to other DNA sequences in this sample. The rearrangement uses TRBV2 and TRBJ2-3; 7 nucleotides match TRBD2. V lost 5 bases, J lost 2 bases, and 1 base stayed unmatched. Germline CDR1 reads SNHLY; CDR2 reads FYNNEI. The CDR3 totals 13 residues. The CDR3 DNA is TGTGCCAGCAGTCGGGACTACACAGATACGCAGTATTTT. Encoded protein: CASSRDYTDTQYF.

This clone was seen once. This chain links TRBV5-1 with TRBJ2-1; 8 bases fit TRBD2. This CDR3 has 14 amino acids. J was trimmed by 6 bases and V by 4 bases; bases with no gene match: 6. Germline V gene lookup returns CDR1 SGHRS and CDR2 YFSETQ. CDR3 sequence reads: CASSIGGAGNEQFF. DNA for the CDR3: TGCGCCAGCAGCATCGGGGGGGCCGGCAATGAGCAGTTCTTC. Using reference TRBV5-1 and TRBJ2-1 for the parts outside the CDR3, the full variable domain is KAGVTQTPRYLIKTRGQQVTLSCSPISGHRSVSWYQQTPGQGLQFLFEYFSETQRNKGNFPGRFSGRQFSNSRSEMNVSTLELGDSALYLCASSIGGAGNEQFFGPGTRLTVL.

This sequence joins TRBV9 and TRBJ2-3; TRBD2 matches at 12 bases. The CDR3 has 18 amino acids. Germline CDR1 is SGDLS and CDR2 is YYNGEE. V lost 3 bases and J lost 1; bases outside the gene matches: 9. In DNA, the CDR3 is TGTGCCAGCAGCGCCCGGACTAGCGGGGTGTTGGGCACAGATACGCAGTATTTT. Protein product: CASSARTSGVLGTDTQYF.

On this clone itself: The same CDR3 can be traced to other DNA sequences in this sample. The J gene is TRBJ1-2, the V gene TRBV5-4; D not certain. The CDR3 totals 13 residues. The germline V gene has CDR1 SGHNT and CDR2 YYREEE (reference sequence). Trimming removed 1 base from V and 2 bases from J, with 6 bases in between. The CDR3 protein is CASSLPGNYGYTF. CDR3 coding DNA: TGTGCCAGCAGCTTGCCCGGGAACTATGGCTACACCTTC.

This chain links TRBV11-2 with TRBJ2-7; D is possibly TRBD1 (5 bases). CDR1 is SGHAT and CDR2 is FQNNGV in the germline V gene. The CDR3 is 15 residues long. Trimming pared 5 bases from V and 3 bases from J, leaving 17 bases between. Here the CDR3 reads CASSPLGQNLYEQYF. The CDR3 DNA is TGTGCCAGCAGCCCGCTGGGGCAAAACCTCTACGAGCAGTACTTC. The variable domain in full, with the rest retrieved from reference TRBV11-2 and TRBJ2-7, is EAGVAQSPRYKIIEKRQSVAFWCNPISGHATLYWYQQILGQGPKLLIQFQNNGVVDDSQLPKDRFSAERLKGVDSTLKIQPAKLEDSAVYLCASSPLGQNLYEQYFGPGTRLTVT.

The V and J genes are TRBV11-3 and TRBJ2-2; D possibly corresponds to TRBD1 (6 bases). Germline CDR1 reads SGHNT; CDR2 reads YENEEA. The CDR3 sequence is 15 residues long. The V end was cut by 3 bases, the J end by 4 bases, with 12 bases between. CDR3 amino acids: CASSLAGESTGELFF. CDR3 nucleotide sequence: TGTGCCAGCAGCTTGGCAGGGGAGAGCACCGGGGAGCTGTTTTTT.

This chain uses TRBV5-6 with TRBJ1-2; D not certain. The CDR3 is made up of 14 amino acids. The germline V gene has CDR1 SGHDT and CDR2 YYEEEE. Deletions cut 2 bases from V and 6 bases from J, with 14 bases between. The CDR3: CASSFFEEQNGYTF. CDR3 coding DNA: TGTGCCAGCAGCTTTTTCGAGGAACAGAATGGCTACACCTTC.

J is TRBJ1-2 and V is TRBV5-3; 9 nucleotides agree with TRBD1. TRBV5-3 is reported as an ORF; its role is uncertain. The CDR3 runs to 15 residues. With 4 bases clipped from V and 8 bases from J, the junction kept 12 bases outside the gene matches. The CDR3: CARSEDRGNFRGYTF. The CDR3 DNA reads as TGTGCCAGAAGCGAGGACAGGGGCAACTTCAGGGGCTACACCTTC.

The chain links TRBV5-1 to TRBJ2-5, with a weak D call TRBD1 (6 bases). The V gene lost 0 bases and the J gene lost 3 bases, with 12 bases spanning the gap. Looked up from germline, CDR1 is SGHRS and CDR2 is YFSETQ. The CDR3 has 15 amino acids. The CDR3 region is CASSLVGGGKETQYF. The CDR3 coding sequence is TGCGCCAGCAGCTTGGTAGGGGGTGGGAAAGAGACCCAGTACTTC.

J is TRBJ2-3 and V is TRBV7-8; D unresolved. The V end was cut by 1 base, the J end by 0 bases, with 8 bases between. Germline-derived CDR1 and CDR2 are SGHVS and FQNEAQ. This CDR3 comprises 15 residues. CDR3 nucleotides: TGTGCCAGCAGCTTAGGGACCTATAGCACAGATACGCAGTATTTT. It encodes CASSLGTYSTDTQYF.

The CDR3: CASSWSTGGVSQPQHF. The CDR3, as DNA: TGTGCCAGCAGTTGGTCGACAGGGGGCGTATCTCAGCCCCAGCATTTT. The chain employs TRBV28 and TRBJ1-5; 10 positions match TRBD1. CDR1 and CDR2 (germline): MDHEN, SYDVKM. This CDR3 is built from 16 residues. V was pared by 4 bases and J by 6 bases, with 9 bases of the junction left unmatched. Supplemented by reference TRBV28 and TRBJ1-5, the full variable domain reads DVKVTQSSRYLVKRTGEKVFLECVQDMDHENMFWYRQDPGLGLRLIYFSYDVKMKEKGDIPEGYSVSREKKERFSLILESASTNQTSMYLCASSWSTGGVSQPQHFGDGTRLSIL.

The chain joins TRBV7-9 to TRBJ1-2, with 7 bases that match TRBD1. V lost 5 bases to trimming and J lost 6 bases; unmatched junction nucleotides: 6. The CDR3 length is 13 residues. Per germline, CDR1 SEHNR and CDR2 FQNEAQ (reference sequence). The CDR3 loop is CASSEQGIHGYTF. The CDR3 coding sequence is TGTGCCAGCAGCGAACAGGGGATCCATGGCTACACCTTC.

The chain employs TRBV4-2 and TRBJ2-5; no clear D gene. V gave up 1 base and J gave up 5 bases, with 17 bases separating them. CDR1 and CDR2 from the germline V gene are LGHNA and YNFKEQ. The CDR3 is 16 residues long. The CDR3 sequence: CASSQGLVIRQETQYF. DNA of the CDR3: TGTGCCAGCAGCCAAGGGTTGGTGATTCGTCAGGAGACCCAGTACTTC.

This clone was counted a few times. The chain employs TRBV6-5 and TRBJ1-5; tentative D call: TRBD1 (6 bases). CDR3 length equals 13 residues. V was cut by 6 bases and J by 11 bases, with 17 bases left in between. Germline values: CDR1 MNHEY, CDR2 SVGAGI. This chain's CDR3 is CASRIQPGAAQHF. CDR3 coding DNA: TGTGCCAGCAGAATACAACCGGGGGCAGCCCAGCATTTT.

The chain recombines TRBV7-9 with TRBJ2-1; 10 nucleotides line up with TRBD2. The CDR3 totals 17 residues. Trimming at V came to 5 bases and at J to 5 bases, leaving 12 bases not matched to a gene. In germline, CDR1 is SEHNR, CDR2 FQNEAQ (reference sequence). This CDR3 is CASSPATLAGANNEQFF. CDR3 coding DNA: TGTGCCAGCAGCCCTGCTACCCTAGCGGGAGCGAACAATGAGCAGTTCTTC.

The chain joins TRBV14 to TRBJ2-7, with D tentatively TRBD2 (6 bases). This CDR3 contains 14 residues. Trimming took off 6 bases at V and 3 bases at J, with 15 bases between the two ends. Germline lookup yields CDR1 SGHDN and CDR2 FVKESK. CDR3 protein: CASSRKRRDYEQYF. The CDR3 DNA reads TGTGCCAGCAGTCGGAAGCGGCGGGACTACGAGCAGTACTTC.

A remark on this clone: The junction and the germline gene differ at one end; a read error may be behind it. The chain links TRBV4-1 to TRBJ2-3, with 10 nucleotides matching TRBD1. Germline V lookup: CDR1 MGHRA, CDR2 YSYEKL. The CDR3 has 17 residues. The CDR3 loop is CASTQGPGTGVGDTQYF. CDR3 in DNA: TGCGCCAGCACCCAAGGACCCGGGACAGGGGTTGGAGATACGCAGTATTTT.

J is TRBJ1-5 and V is TRBV5-6; no reliable D call. The CDR3 runs 14 residues. V lost 0 bases and J 5 bases, leaving 9 bases between the germline ends. Germline-derived CDR1 and CDR2 are SGHDT and YYEEEE. This chain's CDR3 is CASSLGRPDQPQHF. In nucleotides, the CDR3 is TGTGCCAGCAGCTTGGGCAGACCGGATCAGCCCCAGCATTTT.